This entry describes one TCR beta chain. The data were produced by immunoSEQ multiplex PCR, yet TCRdb's version contains in-frame clones alone and is incomplete. The sample consists of under 100,000 clones, approximately 90% of them appearing once. The data were taken from a study of glioma-infiltrating T cells after dendritic cell vaccination. The V gene end was trimmed by 5 bases and the J gene end by 5 bases; junction bases not matched to a gene: 5. This CDR3 contains 14 residues. Germline lookup yields CDR1 LNHNV and CDR2 YYDKDF (reference sequence). The sequences come from blood, collected before dendritic cell vaccination. The chain employs TRBV15 and TRBJ2-2; TRBD1 agrees at 7 bases. This TCR was sampled from a human donor with glioblastoma. Here the CDR3 DNA reads TGTGCCACCAGCCGACAGGGTTGGACCGGGGAGCTGTTTTTT. Protein product: CATSRQGWTGELFF.